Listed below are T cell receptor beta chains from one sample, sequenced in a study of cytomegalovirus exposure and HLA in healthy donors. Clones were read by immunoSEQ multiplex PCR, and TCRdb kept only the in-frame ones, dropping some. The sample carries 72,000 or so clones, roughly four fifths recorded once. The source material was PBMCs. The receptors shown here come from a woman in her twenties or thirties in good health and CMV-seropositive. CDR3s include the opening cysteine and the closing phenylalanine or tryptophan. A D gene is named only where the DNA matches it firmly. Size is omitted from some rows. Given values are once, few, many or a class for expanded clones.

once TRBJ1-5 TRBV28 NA TGTGCCAGCAGTTTCTCCAGGTATAGCAATCAGCCCCAGCATTTT CASSFSRYSNQPQHF
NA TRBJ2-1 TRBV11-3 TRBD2 TGTGCCAGCAGCCCGGGACTAGCGGGAGATGAGCAGTTCTTC CASSPGLAGDEQFF
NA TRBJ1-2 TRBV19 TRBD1 TGTGCCAGTACCGAGAACCCCGGGACAGGGGGACGTGGCTACACCTTC CASTENPGTGGRGYTF
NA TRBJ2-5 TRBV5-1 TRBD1 TGCGCCAGCAGCTGGGCGACAGGGATCGGGGAGACCCAGTACTTC CASSWATGIGETQYF
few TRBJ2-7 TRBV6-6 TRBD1 TGTGCCAGCAGCGGACAGGGGGCGAGTGGTTACGAGCAGTACTTC CASSGQGASGYEQYF
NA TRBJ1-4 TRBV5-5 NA TGTGCCAGCAGTTACAGGGAGTGGGATGAAAAACTGTTTTTT CASSYREWDEKLFF
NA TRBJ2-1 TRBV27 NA TGTGCCAGCAGTTTCTTACGGGGTCAGGTCGAGCAGTTCTTC CASSFLRGQVEQFF
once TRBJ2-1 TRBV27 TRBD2 TGTGCCAGCAGTTTATTCGGGACTAGCGGGAGCAATGAGCAGTTCTTC CASSLFGTSGSNEQFF
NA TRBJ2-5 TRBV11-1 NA TGTGCCAGCAGCTTGGGGAGGGTTCCACAGGGAAAGGGAGAGACCCAGTACTTC CASSLGRVPQGKGETQYF
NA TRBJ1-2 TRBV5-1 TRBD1 TGCGCCAGCAGCTTGGAAGGACAGGGGGCGGGTGGCTACACCTTC CASSLEGQGAGGYTF
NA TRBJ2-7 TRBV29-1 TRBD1 TGCAGCGTTGCCACAAGACCAGGGGGCGAGCAGTACTTC CSVATRPGGEQYF
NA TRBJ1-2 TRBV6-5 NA NA CASSSSGRDRVFGYTF
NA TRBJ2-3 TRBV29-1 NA TGCAGCGTTCGTGGACAGTACACAGATACGCAGTATTTT CSVRGQYTDTQYF
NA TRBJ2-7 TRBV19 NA TGTGCCAGTAGTATAAAAGCGGCGAAACACTACGAGCAGTACTTC CASSIKAAKHYEQYF
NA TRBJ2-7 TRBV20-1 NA TGCAGTGCCCAGACGGGCAGCGGGCCGTACTTC CSAQTGSGPYF
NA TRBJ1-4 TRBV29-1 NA TGCAGCGCTCGGGTCACAGGGTTTAATGAAAAACTGTTTTTT CSARVTGFNEKLFF
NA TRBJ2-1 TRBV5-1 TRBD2 TGCGCCAGCAGCCACCGACTAGCGGCATACAATGAGCAGTTCTTC CASSHRLAAYNEQFF
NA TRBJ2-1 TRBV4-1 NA TGCGCCAGCAGCCAGTCTTGGGACTCGCCCAATGAGCAGTTCTTC CASSQSWDSPNEQFF
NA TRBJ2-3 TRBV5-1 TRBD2 TGCGCCAGCAGCTTGTCGGGAGGGCGAGATACGCAGTATTTT CASSLSGGRDTQYF
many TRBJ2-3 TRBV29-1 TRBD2 TGCAGCGTTACACCGGGACTAGCGGGAGGCACAGATACGCAGTATTTT CSVTPGLAGGTDTQYF
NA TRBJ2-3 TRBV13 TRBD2 TGTGCCAGCAGCTCAGCCGGGACTAGCGGGGGGAGAGATACGCAGTATTTT CASSSAGTSGGRDTQYF
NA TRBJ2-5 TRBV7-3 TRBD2 TGTGCCAGCAGCTTGAGCGGGAGGGCCGAGACCCAGTACTTC CASSLSGRAETQYF
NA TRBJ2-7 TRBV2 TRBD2 TGTGCCAGCATACCTTTGAGCGGGACCTACGAGCAGTACTTC CASIPLSGTYEQYF
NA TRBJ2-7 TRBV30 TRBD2 TGTGCCTGGTCCGGGACTAGCGGGTTCTACGAGCAGTACTTC CAWSGTSGFYEQYF
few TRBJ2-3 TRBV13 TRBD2 TGTGCCAGCAGCTCCACCGGCGGACTAGCTGGAGGTAGCACAGATACGCAGTATTTT CASSSTGGLAGGSTDTQYF
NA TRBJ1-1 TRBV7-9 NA TGTGCCAGCAGCCAGGAGGCGGGAATCACTGAAGCTTTCTTT CASSQEAGITEAFF
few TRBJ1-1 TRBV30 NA TGTGCCTGGAGTGTCCCCCAGACAGGGAACACTGAAGCTTTCTTT CAWSVPQTGNTEAFF
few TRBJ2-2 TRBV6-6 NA TGTGCCAGCAGTACCGGACAGCTCAGCCCCGGGGAGCTGTTTTTT CASSTGQLSPGELFF
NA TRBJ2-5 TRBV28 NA TGTGCCAGCAGTTTATGGACAGATAAAGAGACCCAGTACTTC CASSLWTDKETQYF
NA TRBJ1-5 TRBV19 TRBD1 TGTGCCAGTAGGGGACAGGGAAGGGCTCAGCCCCAGCATTTT CASRGQGRAQPQHF
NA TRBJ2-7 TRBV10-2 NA TGCGCCAGCAGTGAGCGAGGCTACGAGCAGTACTTC CASSERGYEQYF
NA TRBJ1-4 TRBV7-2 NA TGTGCCAGCAGTCTTAATGAAAAACTGTTTTTT CASSLNEKLFF
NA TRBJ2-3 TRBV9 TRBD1 TGTGCCAGCAGCGTGGGACAGGGGCCCAAGGATACGCAGTATTTT CASSVGQGPKDTQYF
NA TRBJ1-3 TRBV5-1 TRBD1 TGCGCCAGCAGCTTGGGGGGGACAGGGACCGGAAACACCATATATTTT CASSLGGTGTGNTIYF
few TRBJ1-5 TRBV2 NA TGTGCCAGCAGTGAAAGTGGGCACCATAGCAATCAGCCCCAGCATTTT CASSESGHHSNQPQHF
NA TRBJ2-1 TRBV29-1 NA TGCAGCGTTGAACTAGCATCCTATGAGCAGTTCTTC CSVELASYEQFF
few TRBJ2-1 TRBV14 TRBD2 TGTGCCAGCAGCCCCAGGGGACTAGCGGGCAGTGGGTCCTACAATGAGCAGTTCTTC CASSPRGLAGSGSYNEQFF
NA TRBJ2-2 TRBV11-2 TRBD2 TGTGCCAGCAGCCTGGGACTAGCGGGAGCTGGGGAGCTGTTTTTT CASSLGLAGAGELFF
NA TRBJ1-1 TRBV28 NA TGTGCCAGCAGTTCAACAGGGTCGAGGAGCACTGAAGCTTTCTTT CASSSTGSRSTEAFF
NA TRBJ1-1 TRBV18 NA TGTGCCAGCTCACCCCGGTTGACTGAAGCTTTCTTT CASSPRLTEAFF
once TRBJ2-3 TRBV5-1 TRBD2 TGCGCCAGCAGCTTGACTAGCGGGAAGTATGGAACTAGCACAGATACGCAGTATTTT CASSLTSGKYGTSTDTQYF
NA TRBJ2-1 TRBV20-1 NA TGCAGTGCCGAGGTGGGAGAAGGCCTCTTCTTC CSAEVGEGLFF
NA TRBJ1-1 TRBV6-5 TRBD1 TGTGCCAGCAGTTACTCTAGACAGGGGAACACTGAAGCTTTCTTT CASSYSRQGNTEAFF
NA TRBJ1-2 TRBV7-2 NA TGTGCCAGCAGTTTTCCTCAGGGTAGAGGCTACACCTTC CASSFPQGRGYTF
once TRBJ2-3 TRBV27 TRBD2 TGTGCCAGCAGCCGGAGGACTAGCGGGAGAACAGATACGCAGTATTTT CASSRRTSGRTDTQYF
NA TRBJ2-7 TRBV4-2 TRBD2 TGTGCCAGCAGCCAGGCTAGCGGGAGCTACGAGCAGTACTTC CASSQASGSYEQYF